This T cell receptor (beta chain) was profiled in a study of cytomegalovirus exposure and HLA in healthy donors. Of note for this clone: No antigen is known for it.

This CDR3 spans 14 amino acids. The junction had 13 bases not matched to a gene; V was cut back by 11 bases and J by 4 bases. Germline V gene lookup returns CDR1 SNHLY and CDR2 FYNNEI. The PCR was carried out with 60 Vbeta primers and 13 Jbeta primers. Sequenced by immunoSEQ multiplex PCR; TCRdb stores in-frame clones only, minus some. The sample contains 110,000 to 150,000 clones, over 55% of which appear only once. Overall study findings and caveats: In vitro assays verified that a few CMV-associated chains recognized CMV antigens specifically. Rarity held for most TCR sequences, but there were some public TCRs that occurred in many donors. Relative to equally common others, HLA-associated TCR beta chains showed greater clonal expansion in a later analysis. A later analysis appeared to link common viral pathogens to several of the most significant clusters.

Source material: PBMCs. This chain joins TRBV2 and TRBJ2-5; 7 bases match TRBD2. This receptor was obtained from a man between 35 and 55 years old in good health and CMV-seronegative. Here the CDR3 DNA reads TGTGCCGGGGGTCGCGGGAGAGAGGCAGAGACCCAGTACTTC. Amino acids: CAGGRGREAETQYF.